The 15 T cell receptor beta chains given below trace back to one sample, sequenced in a study of blood T cell repertoires in COVID-19. The data were produced by immunoSEQ multiplex PCR, yet TCRdb's version contains in-frame clones alone and is incomplete. Among about 210,000 clones, roughly 85% were seen once, and the ten largest hold 2.4%. The source material was peripheral blood. These receptors were obtained from a woman in her sixties or seventies with COVID-19, enrolled during active disease.

Worth noting for this clone: Germline and junction disagree at one end, which may indicate a read error. The V call is TRBV7-3, the J call TRBJ2-3, with TRBD2 matching 8 bases. The CDR3 is made up of 17 amino acids. Germline CDR1 is SGHTA and CDR2 is FQGTGA. CDR3 sequence: CASSLTPLAAIGDTQYF. In nucleotides, the CDR3 is TGTGCCAGCAGCCTAACCCCACTAGCGGCCATAGGGGATACGCAGTATTTT.

The chain couples TRBV18 to TRBJ2-7, with 8 bases that match TRBD2. The CDR3 totals 14 residues. Germline V gives CDR1 KGHSH, CDR2 LQKENI. The ends lost 3 bases at V and 2 bases at J; junction bases unmatched: 3. CDR3 sequence: CASSPPGGAYEQYF. DNA of the CDR3: TGTGCCAGCTCACCGCCGGGGGGGGCCTACGAGCAGTACTTC.

This clone was seen just once. This chain links TRBV6-5 with TRBJ1-1, with D tentatively TRBD1 (6 bases). V was trimmed by 6 bases and J by 8 bases, leaving 13 bases between them. CDR1 is MNHEY and CDR2 is SVGAGI in the germline V gene. This CDR3 is 12 amino acids long. This chain's CDR3 is CASRTGPQEAFF. CDR3 in DNA: TGTGCCAGCAGGACAGGTCCACAAGAAGCTTTCTTT.

The genes are TRBV7-3 and TRBJ2-1; 7 bases are shared with TRBD2. With 5 bases clipped from V and 5 bases from J, the junction kept 6 bases outside the gene matches. CDR3 size: 14 residues. Germline V gives CDR1 SGHTA, CDR2 FQGTGA. CDR3 protein: CASSPGGINNEQFF. The CDR3 DNA is TGTGCCAGCAGCCCCGGGGGGATCAACAATGAGCAGTTCTTC.

V and J are TRBV6-5 and TRBJ1-2; 8 nucleotides align to TRBD1. Germline CDR1 and CDR2: MNHEY and SVGAGI. This CDR3 has 14 residues. With V trimmed by 5 bases and J by 2 bases, 4 bases remained unmatched. In DNA, the CDR3 is TGTGCCAGCAGTAAGAGGACAGGGAACTATGGCTACACCTTC. Translation: CASSKRTGNYGYTF.

CDR3 sequence reads: CAINPAGGPYGYTF. The CDR3 region has the DNA TGTGCCATCAATCCGGCAGGGGGGCCCTATGGCTACACCTTC. The chain joins TRBV10-3 to TRBJ1-2; 7 bases match TRBD1. CDR1 is ENHRY and CDR2 is SYGVKD in the germline V gene. V lost 7 bases, J lost 4 bases, and 9 bases stayed unmatched. The CDR3 has 14 amino acids.

V is TRBV12-3 or TRBV12-4 and J is TRBJ1-1, with a weak D call TRBD1 (5 bases). This CDR3 has 12 amino acids. Trimming removed 6 bases at V and 6 bases at J, with 11 bases between. CDR3 in amino acids: CASSPGWAEAFF. In DNA form, the CDR3 reads TGTGCCAGCAGCCCAGGGTGGGCTGAAGCTTTCTTT.

As DNA, the CDR3 is TGTGCCAGCAGCCAACGGTTTGGGACAGGTTCCTACGAGCAGTACTTC. Its translation is CASSQRFGTGSYEQYF. J is TRBJ2-7 and V is TRBV3-1 (or the pseudogene TRBV3-2); TRBD1 aligns across 8 bases. The CDR3 contains 16 residues. The junction had 7 bases not matched to a gene; V was cut back by 2 bases and J by 1 base. The germline gives CDR1 LGHDT, CDR2 YNNKEL (reference sequence).

This sequence joins TRBV15 and TRBJ2-7; TRBD2 is a possible D gene (5 bases). Trimming stripped 0 bases from V and 5 bases from J, with 8 bases between. There are 13 residues in the CDR3. The germline V gene encodes CDR1 LNHNV and CDR2 YYDKDF (reference sequence). CDR3 bases: TGTGCCACCAGCAGAGATAGAGGGAACGAGCAGTACTTC. It yields the protein CATSRDRGNEQYF.

The J gene is TRBJ2-7, the V gene TRBV24-1, with 8 bases aligning to TRBD1. J gave up 6 bases and V 4 bases, and 4 bases lay outside the gene matches. Germline CDR1 reads KGHDR; CDR2 reads SFDVKD. The CDR3 totals 13 residues. In DNA form, the CDR3 reads TGTGCCACCAGTGACCCCAGGGGGCCCGAGCAGTACTTC. Protein: CATSDPRGPEQYF.

V gene TRBV10-3 combines with J gene TRBJ1-2; 8 bases line up with TRBD1. J was trimmed by 2 bases and V by 7 bases; bases with no gene match: 9. The length of the CDR3 is 15 residues. Per germline, CDR1 ENHRY and CDR2 SYGVKD. The DNA of the CDR3 is TGTGCCATCACCCAGGGGGCCCAACAGAACTATGGCTACACCTTC. Protein product: CAITQGAQQNYGYTF.

J is TRBJ1-2 and V is TRBV2, with 7 positions matching TRBD1. Germline trimming cut 7 bases from V and 6 bases from J; bases unmatched to any gene: 8. Germline CDR1 and CDR2: SNHLY and FYNNEI. This CDR3 region has 13 residues. The CDR3 protein is CASKAGTDNGYTF. Here the CDR3 DNA reads TGTGCCAGCAAAGCCGGGACAGATAATGGCTACACCTTC.

This clone was seen more than once but under ten times. V usage is TRBV9 and J usage is TRBJ2-1; TRBD2 agrees at 10 bases. This CDR3 spans 15 amino acids. Germline CDR1 SGDLS, CDR2 YYNGEE. Losses at the gene ends were 3 bases for V and 9 bases for J; bases not matched to a gene: 9. CDR3 residues: CASSEKLAGVGEQFF. CDR3 DNA sequence: TGTGCCAGCAGCGAGAAGCTAGCGGGGGTGGGTGAGCAGTTCTTC.

The chain carries TRBV6-1 and TRBJ2-1; TRBD1 matches 8 bases. CDR3 size: 16 residues. Losses at the gene ends were 3 bases for V and 5 bases for J; bases not matched to a gene: 9. Per germline, CDR1 MNHNS and CDR2 SASEGT. The CDR3 reads CASSDEADRANNEQFF. Here the CDR3 DNA reads TGTGCCAGCAGTGACGAGGCGGACAGGGCCAACAATGAGCAGTTCTTC.

This chain links TRBV5-4 with TRBJ2-3; 9 bases match TRBD2. The ends lost 4 bases at V and 5 bases at J; junction bases unmatched: 14. The CDR3 is made up of 17 amino acids. CDR1 is SGHNT and CDR2 is YYREEE in the germline V gene (reference sequence). Here the CDR3 reads CASSPPGRGGRGDTQYF. As DNA, the CDR3 is TGTGCCAGCAGCCCCCCAGGGCGGGGGGGCCGGGGAGATACGCAGTATTTT.